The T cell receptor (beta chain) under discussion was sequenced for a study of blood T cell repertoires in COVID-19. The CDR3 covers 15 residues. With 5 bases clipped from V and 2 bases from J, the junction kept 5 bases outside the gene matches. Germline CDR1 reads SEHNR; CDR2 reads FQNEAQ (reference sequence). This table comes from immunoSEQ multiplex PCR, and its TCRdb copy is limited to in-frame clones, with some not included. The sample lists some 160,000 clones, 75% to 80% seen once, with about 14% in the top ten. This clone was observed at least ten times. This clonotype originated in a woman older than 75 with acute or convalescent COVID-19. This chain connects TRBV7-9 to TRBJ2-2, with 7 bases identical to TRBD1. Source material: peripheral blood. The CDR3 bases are TGTGCCAGCAGCCGGGGACAGATAAACACCGGGGAGCTGTTTTTT. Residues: CASSRGQINTGELFF.